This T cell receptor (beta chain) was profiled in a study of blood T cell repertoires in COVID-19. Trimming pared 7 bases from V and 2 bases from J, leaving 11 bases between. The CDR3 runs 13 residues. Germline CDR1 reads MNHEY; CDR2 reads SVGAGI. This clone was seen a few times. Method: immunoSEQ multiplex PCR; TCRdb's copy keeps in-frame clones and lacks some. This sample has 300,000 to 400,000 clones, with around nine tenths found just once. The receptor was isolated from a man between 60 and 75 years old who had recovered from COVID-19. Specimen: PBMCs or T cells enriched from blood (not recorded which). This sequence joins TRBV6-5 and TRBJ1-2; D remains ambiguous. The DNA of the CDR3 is TGTGCCAGCACCCCTGGAGGAAACTATGGCTACACCTTC. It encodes CASTPGGNYGYTF.